This T cell receptor (beta chain) was identified during a study of T cell repertoires in cytomegalovirus infection. Turning to the study itself: Selection of CMV epitopes for the study included recently identified HLA-C-restricted and well-studied HLA-B-restricted ones. Evidence of both CMV infection and a matching HLA type came from public TCR beta signatures.

Overall study results and limits: Dominating the ex vivo response were TCR beta clonotypes that were CMV-specific and HLA-C-restricted.

Trimming left V 0 bases short and J 5 bases short, with 7 bases between. Germline lookup yields CDR1 LGHNA and CDR2 YNFKEQ. CDR3 length: 13 residues. The sample holds many counts of this clonotype. Its antigen remains unknown. TCRdb re-called the reads through MiXCR, storing one row per CDR3 protein. Among under 850,000 distinct CDR3 sequences listed, about 30% were seen once. V and J are TRBV4-2 and TRBJ2-5, with D uncertain. This TCR was recovered from a human donor in good health (CMV status not recorded). Some clones in this sample may be carry-over from other donors' samples. The sequences come from cultured PBMCs, collected from culture after CMV antigen stimulation. The CDR3 nucleotides read TGTGCCAGCAGCCAAGATCTGGCGGAGACCCAGTACTTC. It is translated as CASSQDLAETQYF.